These 8 T cell receptor beta chains originate from one sample sequenced in a study of a mutant IDH1 vaccine in newly diagnosed glioma. Their target antigens are unknown. Described time point: week 5, during vaccination. Doses comprised 300 ug of mutant IDH1 20-mer peptide each, plus topical imiquimod. Measured with immunoSEQ multiplex PCR; TCRdb has only the in-frame clones, and not every one. This table holds 50,000 to 60,000 clones, around 80% found once. Sequences were derived from PBMCs, sampled from a glioma patient whose treatment included an IDH1 peptide vaccine. The receptors shown here come from a man in his fifties with glioma.

The chain links TRBV7-2 to TRBJ2-1, with 11 nucleotides matching TRBD2. J lost 5 bases, V lost 3 bases, and 6 bases had no gene match. The CDR3 is made up of 16 amino acids. CDR1 SGHTA and CDR2 FQGNSA come from the germline V gene. The CDR3 DNA follows: TGTGCCAGCAGCTTGGCCCTAGCGGGGGGTCACAATGAGCAGTTCTTC. It translates to CASSLALAGGHNEQFF. Based on the CDR3 plus reference TRBV7-2 and TRBJ2-1, the full variable domain is GAGVSQSPSNKVTEKGKDVELRCDPISGHTALYWYRQSLGQGLEFLIYFQGNSAPDKSGLPSDRFSAERTGGSVSTLTIQRTQQEDSAVYLCASSLALAGGHNEQFFGPGTRLTVL.

The rearrangement links TRBV27 to TRBJ1-5, with D possibly matching TRBD1 (6 bases). CDR3 length equals 14 residues. Germline CDR1 MNHEY, CDR2 SMNVEV (reference sequence). Trimming took off 2 bases at V and 2 bases at J, with 7 bases between the two ends. The CDR3 coding sequence is TGTGCCAGCAGTTTAGGGGGCGGCAATCAGCCCCAGCATTTT. This translates into CASSLGGGNQPQHF.

V gene TRBV29-1 combines with J gene TRBJ2-5; the D is unclear. CDR3 length: 14 residues. Trimming pared 0 bases from V and 0 bases from J, leaving 8 bases between. Germline V lookup: CDR1 SQVTM, CDR2 ANQGSEA. CDR3 nucleotides: TGCAGCGTTGAAGACTCGCACCACCAAGAGACCCAGTACTTC. The encoded protein is CSVEDSHHQETQYF.

This chain connects TRBV5-8 to TRBJ2-7; weak D call: TRBD1 (5 bases). This CDR3 has 17 residues. V dropped 1 base and J dropped 2 bases, with 19 bases sitting between them. The germline V gene has CDR1 SGHTS and CDR2 YDEGEE. The CDR3 region has the DNA TGTGCCAGCAGCTTGTATCATCTGACAGACCTGACCTACGAGCAGTACTTC. Its translation is CASSLYHLTDLTYEQYF.

The chain has TRBV6-1 and TRBJ1-4; 7 positions agree with TRBD1. Trimming took 8 bases from V and 5 from J; bases not matched to a gene: 11. The CDR3 runs to 15 residues. Germline V CDR1 and CDR2: MNHNS, SASEGT. CDR3 protein: CASGTGAASNEKLFF. In DNA form, the CDR3 reads TGTGCCAGCGGTACAGGGGCAGCGTCGAATGAAAAACTGTTTTTT.

The V call is TRBV27, the J call TRBJ1-4, with D perhaps TRBD1 (5 bases). V gave up 8 bases and J gave up 3 bases, with 16 bases separating them. CDR3 length equals 15 residues. CDR1 and CDR2 (germline): MNHEY, SMNVEV (reference sequence). The CDR3 region has the DNA TGTGCCAGCTCACTCGGGACGGGGGCTAATGAAAAACTGTTTTTT. Residues: CASSLGTGANEKLFF.

The gene calls are TRBV9 and TRBJ2-1, with D perhaps matching TRBD2 (5 bases). Trimming shortened V by 4 bases and J by 1 base, and 12 bases separated the two germline ends. The CDR3 contains 15 residues. Germline CDR1 reads SGDLS; CDR2 reads YYNGEE. The CDR3, as DNA: TGTGCCAGCAGCCTCAAGGAGGAATCCTACAATGAGCAGTTCTTC. It translates to CASSLKEESYNEQFF.

This clone was seen only a few times. This rearrangement joins TRBV2 to TRBJ2-2; tentatively, D is TRBD2 (5 bases). This CDR3 has 15 residues. Deletions cut 6 bases from V and 1 base from J, with 12 bases between. In germline, CDR1 is SNHLY, CDR2 FYNNEI. CDR3: CASRVGSGNTGELFF. The CDR3, as DNA: TGTGCCAGCAGGGTTGGGAGTGGGAACACCGGGGAGCTGTTTTTT.